Described below is a single T cell receptor beta chain sequence and its context. The antigen is not known. The CDR3 consists of 16 residues. The V gene's germline CDR1 is SNHLY and CDR2 FYNNEI. V lost 2 bases, J lost 4 bases, and 16 bases lay in between. Sequencing was performed with immunoSEQ multiplex PCR; in TCRdb, only in-frame clones are kept and a portion is missing. The sample includes hundreds of thousands of clones, 80% to 90% of them seen just once. This specimen belongs to a study of cytomegalovirus exposure and HLA in healthy donors. The study's findings and limits: As confirmed in vitro, three CMV-associated chains were specific for CMV antigens. The study put some 150 TCR beta chains on its list as cytomegalovirus-associated.

The sequenced sample consisted of PBMCs. The V call is TRBV2, the J call TRBJ2-3; D is possibly TRBD1 (5 bases). The TCR sequence derives from a woman aged 18-29 years in good health and CMV-seronegative. The CDR3 sequence: CASSEWVSAGSDTQYF. The CDR3 coding sequence is TGTGCCAGCAGTGAATGGGTGTCGGCAGGGTCAGATACGCAGTATTTT. The variable domain in full, completed from reference TRBV2 and TRBJ2-3, reads EPEVTQTPSHQVTQMGQEVILRCVPISNHLYFYWYRQILGQKVEFLVSFYNNEISEKSEIFDDQFSVERPDGSNFTLKIRSTKLEDSAMYFCASSEWVSAGSDTQYFGPGTRLTVL.